This TCR beta chain was profiled in a study of blood T cell repertoires in COVID-19. Across about 22 US areas, participants ranged in age from about 18 to 90 years. Using immunoSEQ multiplex PCR, the repertoire was profiled, and TCRdb retains in-frame clones only, with some absent. The sample lists more than 100,000 clones, about 86% seen once, with roughly 2.2% in the top ten. Material: PBMCs or T cells enriched from blood (not recorded which). The receptor was isolated from a man aged 40-55 years with acute COVID-19.

DNA for the CDR3: TGTGCCAGCAGCCGGAGGGGAGTGAATGAAGCTTTCTTT. It yields the protein CASSRRGVNEAFF. This chain uses TRBV14 with TRBJ1-1; D perhaps matches TRBD1 (5 bases). CDR1 SGHDN and CDR2 FVKESK come from the germline V gene. This CDR3 has 13 residues. Trimming shortened V by 4 bases and J by 7 bases, and 13 bases separated the two germline ends.